The 3 T cell receptor beta chains listed next were all sequenced from one sample in a study of early T cells in non-severe SARS-CoV-2 infection. A single record per CDR3 protein comes from TCRdb applying MiXCR to the 5' RACE reads. In the table there are approximately 50,000 distinct CDR3 sequences, about 9.3% of which are singletons. Sequencing used whole blood. Receptor source: an adult who was a healthcare worker with PCR-confirmed SARS-CoV-2 infection or an uninfected control (not recorded which).

The chain has TRBV6-5 and TRBJ1-2; maybe TRBD1 (6 bases). Germline V gene lookup returns CDR1 MNHEY and CDR2 SVGAGI. Trimming cost V 0 bases and J 1 base, with 9 bases left between them. This CDR3 comprises 15 residues. The CDR3 spells CASSYSLDSNYGYTF. CDR3 coding DNA: TGTGCCAGCAGTTACTCCTTGGACAGTAACTATGGCTACACCTTC.

This clonotype was seen ten or more times. This sequence joins TRBV28 and TRBJ2-3; TRBD2 agrees at 10 bases. This CDR3 region has 15 residues. Germline V gene lookup returns CDR1 MDHEN and CDR2 SYDVKM. The CDR3 DNA reads TGTGCGTCCCTGGCTAGCGGGAGAAAATCAGATACGCAGTATTTT. Its protein product is CASLASGRKSDTQYF.

Ten or more counts support this clonotype. This chain uses TRBV18 with TRBJ2-7; no clear D. Trimming cost V 3 bases and J 2 bases, with 17 bases left between them. Per germline, CDR1 KGHSH and CDR2 LQKENI. The CDR3 is made up of 16 amino acids. The CDR3 region has the DNA TGTGCCAGCTCACCGCTTTCTCGGACGAAGACCTACGAGCAGTACTTC. It encodes CASSPLSRTKTYEQYF.